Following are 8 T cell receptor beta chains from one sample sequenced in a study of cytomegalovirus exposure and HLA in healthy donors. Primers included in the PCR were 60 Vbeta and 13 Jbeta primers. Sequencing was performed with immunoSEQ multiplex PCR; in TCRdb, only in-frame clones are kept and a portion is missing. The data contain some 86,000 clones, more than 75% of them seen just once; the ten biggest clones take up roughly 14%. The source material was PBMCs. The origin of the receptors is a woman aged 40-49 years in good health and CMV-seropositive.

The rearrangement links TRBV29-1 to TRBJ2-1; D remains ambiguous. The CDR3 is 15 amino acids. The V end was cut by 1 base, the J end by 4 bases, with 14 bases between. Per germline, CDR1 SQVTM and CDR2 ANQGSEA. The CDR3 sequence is CSVEGGLPVYNEQFF. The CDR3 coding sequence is TGCAGCGTTGAAGGAGGATTGCCCGTTTACAATGAGCAGTTCTTC.

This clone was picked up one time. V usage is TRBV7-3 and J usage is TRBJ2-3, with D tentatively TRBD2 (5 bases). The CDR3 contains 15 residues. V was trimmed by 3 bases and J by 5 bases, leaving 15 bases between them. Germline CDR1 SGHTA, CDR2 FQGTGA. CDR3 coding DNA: TGTGCCAGCAGCTTCACGGGGAAGCGTCAAGATACGCAGTATTTT. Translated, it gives CASSFTGKRQDTQYF. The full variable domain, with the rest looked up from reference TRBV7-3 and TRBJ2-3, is GAGVSQTPSNKVTEKGKYVELRCDPISGHTALYWYRQSLGQGPEFLIYFQGTGAADDSGLPNDRFFAVRPEGSVSTLKIQRTERGDSAVYLCASSFTGKRQDTQYFGPGTRLTVL.

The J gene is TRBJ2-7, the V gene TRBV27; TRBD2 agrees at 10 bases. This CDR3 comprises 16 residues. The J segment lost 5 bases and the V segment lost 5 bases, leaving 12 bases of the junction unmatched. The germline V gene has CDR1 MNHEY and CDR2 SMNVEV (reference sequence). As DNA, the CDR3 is TGTGCCAGCAGTAATCTAGCGGGAGACATTCCCGACGAGCAGTACTTC. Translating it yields CASSNLAGDIPDEQYF.

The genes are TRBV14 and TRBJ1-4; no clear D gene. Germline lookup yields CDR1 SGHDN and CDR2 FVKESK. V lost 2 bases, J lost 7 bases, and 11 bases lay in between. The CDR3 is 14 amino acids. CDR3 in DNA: TGTGCCAGCAGCCAATGGATAGGAGGTGAAAAACTGTTTTTT. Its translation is CASSQWIGGEKLFF.

For the CDR3, the DNA is TGTGCCACTTCTAAACCCGGGACAGGGATCTACGAGCAGTACTTC. Its translation is CATSKPGTGIYEQYF. The chain uses TRBV19 and TRBJ2-7; 9 bases match TRBD1. The CDR3 totals 15 residues. In germline, CDR1 is LNHDA, CDR2 SQIVND (reference sequence). The V segment lost 10 bases and the J segment 3 bases; nucleotides outside the gene matches: 13.

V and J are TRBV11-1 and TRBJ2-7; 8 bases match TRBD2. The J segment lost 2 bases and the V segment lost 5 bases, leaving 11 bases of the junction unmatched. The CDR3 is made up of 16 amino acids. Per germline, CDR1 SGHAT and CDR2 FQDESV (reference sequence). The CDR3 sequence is CASSPGLGLVTYEQYF. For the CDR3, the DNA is TGTGCCAGCAGCCCAGGCCTGGGACTAGTTACCTACGAGCAGTACTTC.

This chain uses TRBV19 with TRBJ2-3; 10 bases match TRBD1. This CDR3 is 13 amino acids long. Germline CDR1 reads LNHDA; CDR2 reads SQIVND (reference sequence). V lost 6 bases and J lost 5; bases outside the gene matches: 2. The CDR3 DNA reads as TGTGCCAGTAGCGACAGGGGGCGAGATACGCAGTATTTT. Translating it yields CASSDRGRDTQYF.

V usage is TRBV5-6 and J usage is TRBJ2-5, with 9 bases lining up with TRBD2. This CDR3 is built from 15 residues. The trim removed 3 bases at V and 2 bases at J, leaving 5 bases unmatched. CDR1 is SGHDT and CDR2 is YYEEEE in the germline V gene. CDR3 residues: CASSWTSVIQETQYF. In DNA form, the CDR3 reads TGTGCCAGCAGCTGGACTAGCGTTATTCAAGAGACCCAGTACTTC.